One sample yielded the 27 T cell receptor beta chains listed below, sequenced in a study of blood T cell repertoires in COVID-19. This table comes from immunoSEQ multiplex PCR, and its TCRdb copy is limited to in-frame clones, with some not included. The repertoire consists of 45,000 to 65,000 clones, with around 86% occurring once and the leading ten covering less than 9%. Sequencing was done on a sample of peripheral blood. The source is a man in his forties or fifties with active COVID-19.

The rearrangement joins TRBV2 to TRBJ2-7; 7 nucleotides line up with TRBD2. The CDR3 spans 15 residues. After removal of 0 bases from V and 2 bases from J, the junction contained 4 bases not matched to a gene. Germline loops: CDR1 SNHLY, CDR2 FYNNEI. CDR3 amino acids: CASSEATSSTYEQYF. In nucleotides, the CDR3 is TGTGCCAGCAGTGAAGCGACTAGCAGTACCTACGAGCAGTACTTC.

The chain employs TRBV7-2 and TRBJ1-2; no definite D call. Germline CDR1 and CDR2: SGHTA and FQGNSA. V was clipped by 1 base and J by 7 bases, with 13 bases between them. The CDR3 length is 14 residues. CDR3 sequence (DNA): TGTGCCAGCAGCTTAGTTAGGGTTCGGGGTGGCTACACCTTC. It codes for CASSLVRVRGGYTF.

The chain couples TRBV19 to TRBJ1-1; 10 bases match TRBD1. The CDR3 sequence is 17 residues long. Germline lookup yields CDR1 LNHDA and CDR2 SQIVND (reference sequence). With 7 bases clipped from V and 4 bases from J, the junction kept 15 bases outside the gene matches. The CDR3 sequence: CASTESGTGARATEAFF. DNA for the CDR3: TGTGCCAGTACCGAATCCGGGACAGGGGCCCGGGCCACTGAAGCTTTCTTT.

The chain joins TRBV25-1 to TRBJ2-7, with D possibly being TRBD1 (5 bases). Trimming removed 6 bases from V and 4 bases from J, with 7 bases in between. Germline V gene data show CDR1 as MGHDK and CDR2 as SYGVNS. The CDR3 has 11 amino acids. The CDR3 sequence: CASSAGYEQYF. CDR3 nucleotides: TGTGCCAGCAGCGCAGGGTACGAGCAGTACTTC.

The chain recombines TRBV30 with TRBJ1-1; no clear D gene. V dropped 1 base and J dropped 0 bases, with 6 bases sitting between them. CDR1 and CDR2 from the germline V gene are GTSNPN and SVGIG (reference sequence). CDR3 length: 13 residues. In DNA form, the CDR3 reads TGTGCCTGGAGTGGCGCTTTGAACACTGAAGCTTTCTTT. As protein: CAWSGALNTEAFF.

The chain recombines TRBV5-4 with TRBJ2-5; 9 nucleotides line up with TRBD1. The germline gives CDR1 SGHNT, CDR2 YYREEE (reference sequence). This CDR3 has 15 residues. V shed 2 bases and J 5 bases; nucleotides not matched to a gene: 7. CDR3 nucleotide sequence: TGTGCCAGCAGCTTTCCACAGGGGGCGTGGGAGACCCAGTACTTC. The encoded protein is CASSFPQGAWETQYF.

V usage is TRBV18 and J usage is TRBJ1-2; 10 positions agree with TRBD1. The germline V gene encodes CDR1 KGHSH and CDR2 LQKENI. The V gene end was trimmed by 3 bases and the J gene end by 5 bases; junction bases not matched to a gene: 12. The CDR3 loop spans 17 amino acids. CDR3 in amino acids: CASSPVGQGREGYGYTF. The CDR3 DNA is TGTGCCAGCTCACCCGTGGGACAGGGGAGAGAAGGTTATGGCTACACCTTC. Looking up the rest from reference TRBV18 and TRBJ1-2 gives the full variable domain: NAGVMQNPRHLVRRRGQEARLRCSPMKGHSHVYWYRQLPEEGLKFMVYLQKENIIDESGMPKERFSAEFPKEGPSILRIQQVVRGDSAAYFCASSPVGQGREGYGYTFGSGTRLTVV.

The V and J genes are TRBV28 and TRBJ1-1, with a possible D match to TRBD1 (5 bases). The CDR3 runs to 15 residues. The germline V gene has CDR1 MDHEN and CDR2 SYDVKM. V was pared by 6 bases and J by 9 bases, with 23 bases between. The CDR3 DNA is TGTGCCAGCAGCCGGGGGGGGAGAGGGCCGGCCCAAGCTTTCTTT. Translation gives CASSRGGRGPAQAFF.

The rearrangement joins TRBV9 to TRBJ2-7; perhaps TRBD2 as D (6 bases). The CDR3 runs to 14 residues. The germline V and J ends were trimmed by 4 bases and 6 bases, with 17 bases remaining between them. In germline, CDR1 is SGDLS, CDR2 YYNGEE. The CDR3 DNA is TGTGCCAGCAGCCCCGGCATAACAGCGGGCGAGCAGTACTTC. Protein: CASSPGITAGEQYF. Based on the CDR3 plus reference TRBV9 and TRBJ2-7, the full variable domain is DSGVTQTPKHLITATGQRVTLRCSPRSGDLSVYWYQQSLDQGLQFLIQYYNGEERAKGNILERFSAQQFPDLHSELNLSSLELGDSALYFCASSPGITAGEQYFGPGTRLTVT.

CDR3 in amino acids: CSASVQRGTTDTQYF. As DNA, the CDR3 is TGCAGTGCTAGTGTCCAGCGGGGGACCACAGATACGCAGTATTTT. This chain uses TRBV20-1 with TRBJ2-3, with 8 bases lining up with TRBD2. The trim removed 3 bases at V and 2 bases at J, leaving 7 bases unmatched. From germline, CDR1 is DFQATT and CDR2 SNEGSKA (reference sequence). This CDR3 region has 15 residues.

The chain uses TRBV5-4 and TRBJ2-5; a weak D match, TRBD2 (7 bases). In germline, CDR1 is SGHNT, CDR2 YYREEE (reference sequence). This CDR3 has 15 amino acids. V was trimmed by 4 bases and J by 2 bases, leaving 15 bases between them. The CDR3 DNA reads as TGTGCCAGCAGCAGGGGGGGACCACTACAAGAGACCCAGTACTTC. It codes for CASSRGGPLQETQYF. Drawing the rest from reference TRBV5-4 and TRBJ2-5, the complete variable domain is ETGVTQSPTHLIKTRGQQVTLRCSSQSGHNTVSWYQQALGQGPQFIFQYYREEENGRGNFPPRFSGLQFPNYSSELNVNALELDDSALYLCASSRGGPLQETQYFGPGTRLLVL.

This sequence joins TRBV15 and TRBJ1-6; D is unclear. Germline V gene sequence: CDR1 LNHNV, CDR2 YYDKDF (reference sequence). The length of the CDR3 is 15 residues. Trimming pared 1 base from V and 5 bases from J, leaving 9 bases between. This CDR3 reads CATSRGALDNSPLHF. The CDR3 nucleotides read TGTGCCACCAGCAGAGGAGCACTTGATAATTCACCCCTCCACTTT.

J is TRBJ2-1 and V is TRBV6-5, with 9 bases fitting TRBD2. The V gene end was trimmed by 5 bases and the J gene end by 7 bases; junction bases not matched to a gene: 9. CDR3 length: 15 amino acids. Germline values: CDR1 MNHEY, CDR2 SVGAGI. In DNA form, the CDR3 reads TGTGCCAGCAGTCCCAGCGGGAGGTCTCCGAATGAGCAGTTCTTC. Residues: CASSPSGRSPNEQFF.

The chain recombines TRBV25-1 with TRBJ1-2; TRBD1 matches 7 bases. Germline V gene sequence: CDR1 MGHDK, CDR2 SYGVNS. CDR3 size: 16 residues. V was clipped by 5 bases and J by 4 bases; unmatched bases: 13. In DNA, the CDR3 is TGTGCCAGCAGTCCCCGTGCAGGGGGAAGAGTCTATGGCTACACCTTC. Its translation is CASSPRAGGRVYGYTF.

This chain connects TRBV9 to TRBJ1-6; TRBD1 is a possible D gene (5 bases). The V end lost 2 bases, the J end lost 15 bases, and 15 bases lay between the germline ends. The CDR3 totals 13 residues. CDR1 and CDR2 (germline): SGDLS, YYNGEE. The CDR3 coding sequence is TGTGCCAGCAGCGTTTCAGAGGACAAGAACCTCCACTTT. This translates into CASSVSEDKNLHF.

J is TRBJ1-1 and V is TRBV6-2 or TRBV6-3; 9 bases agree with TRBD1. Germline V gene sequence: CDR1 MNHEY, CDR2 SVGEGT. The CDR3 is 18 amino acids. V shed 6 bases, J shed 0 bases, and the junction held 14 bases outside the gene matches. The CDR3 coding sequence is TGTGCCAGCAGCCACCCCCTTAACAGGGGGCGGATGAACACTGAAGCTTTCTTT. It yields the protein CASSHPLNRGRMNTEAFF.

A single count supports this clone. CDR3: CASRTVRVHPYEQYF. The CDR3 DNA reads TGTGCCAGCAGAACCGTGAGGGTCCACCCCTACGAGCAGTACTTC. The chain combines TRBV6-5 with TRBJ2-7, with D tentatively TRBD2 (5 bases). Germline V CDR1 and CDR2: MNHEY, SVGAGI. Between the trimmed V and J ends, which lost 6 bases and 2 bases, there was a span of 17 bases. The CDR3 loop spans 15 amino acids.

The V call is TRBV7-9, the J call TRBJ1-1; D perhaps matches TRBD1 (5 bases). CDR1 and CDR2 (germline): SEHNR, FQNEAQ (reference sequence). Trimming stripped 1 base from V and 1 base from J, with 13 bases between. The length of the CDR3 is 16 residues. CDR3: CASSLDRGHSNTEAFF. CDR3 DNA sequence: TGTGCCAGCAGCTTAGACCGCGGACATTCGAACACTGAAGCTTTCTTT.

The J gene is TRBJ2-3, the V gene TRBV6-6; D remains unclear. V gave up 7 bases and J gave up 5 bases, with 7 bases separating them. CDR1 is MNHNY and CDR2 is SVGAGI in the germline V gene (reference sequence). CDR3 length: 11 residues. As DNA, the CDR3 is TGTGCCAGCACGGTCCAAGATACGCAGTATTTT. This encodes CASTVQDTQYF.

This clone is labeled medium-sized. The chain carries TRBV28 and TRBJ1-5; D unresolved. The CDR3 is made up of 15 amino acids. CDR1 and CDR2 from the germline V gene are MDHEN and SYDVKM. Trimming removed 9 bases from V and 1 base from J, with 16 bases in between. The CDR3 region is CARRNLGGSNQPQHF. The DNA of the CDR3 is TGTGCCAGAAGGAACCTGGGAGGGAGCAATCAGCCCCAGCATTTT.

The V gene is TRBV29-1, the J gene TRBJ1-1; TRBD1 matches at 7 bases. With V trimmed by 4 bases and J by 3 bases, 5 bases remained unmatched. This CDR3 contains 13 residues. The germline gives CDR1 SQVTM, CDR2 ANQGSEA. For the CDR3, the DNA is TGCAGCGTTGGATCCAGGGGGGACACTGAAGCTTTCTTT. Its translation is CSVGSRGDTEAFF.

The J gene is TRBJ1-1, the V gene TRBV18, with 8 bases aligning to TRBD1. Germline assignment: CDR1 KGHSH and CDR2 LQKENI. CDR3 size: 18 residues. Trimming cost V 1 base and J 0 bases; bases outside gene matches: 10. CDR3 region: CASSPLSTGQAMNTEAFF. As DNA, the CDR3 is TGTGCCAGCTCACCACTGAGTACGGGACAGGCGATGAACACTGAAGCTTTCTTT. Looking up the rest from reference TRBV18 and TRBJ1-1 gives the full variable domain: NAGVMQNPRHLVRRRGQEARLRCSPMKGHSHVYWYRQLPEEGLKFMVYLQKENIIDESGMPKERFSAEFPKEGPSILRIQQVVRGDSAAYFCASSPLSTGQAMNTEAFFGQGTRLTVV.

This clone was detected once. J is TRBJ1-6 and V is TRBV4-1; D call uncertain. The length of the CDR3 is 15 residues. Trimming left V 0 bases short and J 2 bases short, with 5 bases between. From germline, CDR1 is MGHRA and CDR2 YSYEKL. The CDR3 sequence: CASSQEPAYNSPLHF. As DNA, the CDR3 is TGCGCCAGCAGCCAAGAGCCAGCCTATAATTCACCCCTCCACTTT.

The chain recombines TRBV11-3 with TRBJ2-3, with D hard to call. Trimming stripped 5 bases from V and 4 bases from J, with 16 bases between. The germline gives CDR1 SGHNT, CDR2 YENEEA. The CDR3 runs 15 residues. CDR3 region: CASSPRRQAADTQYF. The CDR3 nucleotides are TGTGCCAGCAGCCCCAGACGACAAGCAGCAGATACGCAGTATTTT.

Remarks on this clone: One end of the junction varies from germline; a read error may be responsible. The V gene is TRBV3-1 (or the pseudogene TRBV3-2), the J gene TRBJ1-2; tentative D call: TRBD1 (5 bases). The CDR3 loop spans 15 amino acids. Germline lookup yields CDR1 LGHDT and CDR2 YNNKEL (reference sequence). The CDR3 DNA reads as TGTGCCAGCAGACAAGGGGCGGGAAGCGCCTATGGCTACACCTTC. Protein product: CASRQGAGSAYGYTF.

The genes are TRBV19 and TRBJ1-5; a weak D match, TRBD1 (6 bases). With 2 bases removed from V and 4 bases from J, the gap between germline ends came to 18 bases. This CDR3 has 17 residues. CDR1 and CDR2 from the germline V gene are LNHDA and SQIVND (reference sequence). The CDR3, as DNA: TGTGCCAGTAGTATACGCCAGGGGTTAGCTAGAAATCAGCCCCAGCATTTT. It yields the protein CASSIRQGLARNQPQHF. Full variable domain (rest looked up from reference TRBV19 and TRBJ1-5): DGGITQSPKYLFRKEGQNVTLSCEQNLNHDAMYWYRQDPGQGLRLIYYSQIVNDFQKGDIAEGYSVSREKKESFPLTVTSAQKNPTAFYLCASSIRQGLARNQPQHFGDGTRLSIL.

The sample holds one count of this clone. The chain carries TRBV19 and TRBJ2-1, with unresolved D. CDR1 and CDR2 from the germline V gene are LNHDA and SQIVND (reference sequence). The CDR3 is 15 residues long. V lost 3 bases and J lost 0, with 9 bases in between. DNA for the CDR3: TGTGCCAGTAGTATTGAGGCAGTCTCCTACAATGAGCAGTTCTTC. Amino acids: CASSIEAVSYNEQFF.